The next 31 T cell receptor beta chains were all read from a single sample in a study of cytomegalovirus exposure and HLA in healthy donors. PCR was performed using 60 Vbeta and 13 Jbeta primers. The repertoire was sequenced with immunoSEQ multiplex PCR; TCRdb's copy has only in-frame clones and lacks some. Here the sample spans approximately 170,000 clones, approximately 82% being singletons. Material for sequencing was PBMCs. The receptors come from a male donor in good health and CMV-seronegative.

The chain recombines TRBV19 with TRBJ1-5; TRBD1 matches 7 bases. V was pared by 4 bases and J by 1 base, with 10 bases of the junction left unmatched. The CDR3 extends over 17 amino acids. Per germline, CDR1 LNHDA and CDR2 SQIVND (reference sequence). Written as DNA, the CDR3 is TGTGCCAGTAGTAGCTACACACAGGGGCCGAGCAATCAGCCCCAGCATTTT. It translates to CASSSYTQGPSNQPQHF. Combining the CDR3 with reference TRBV19 and TRBJ1-5 gives the whole variable domain DGGITQSPKYLFRKEGQNVTLSCEQNLNHDAMYWYRQDPGQGLRLIYYSQIVNDFQKGDIAEGYSVSREKKESFPLTVTSAQKNPTAFYLCASSSYTQGPSNQPQHFGDGTRLSIL.

The rearrangement joins TRBV6-6 to TRBJ2-1; 10 nucleotides line up with TRBD2. The CDR3 has 15 amino acids. The V and J ends lost 2 bases and 9 bases, in that order; junction bases with no gene match: 7. Germline V CDR1 and CDR2: MNHNY, SVGAGI (reference sequence). The CDR3 bases are TGTGCCAGCAGTTACGTGCTAGCGGGAGTAGGTGAGCAGTTCTTC. Residues: CASSYVLAGVGEQFF.

This sequence joins TRBV4-2 and TRBJ2-7; TRBD2 matches 8 bases. The CDR3 runs 13 residues. V was pared by 1 base and J by 7 bases, with 3 bases of the junction left unmatched. The germline gives CDR1 LGHNA, CDR2 YNFKEQ. CDR3 amino acids: CASSQGIAGEQYF. CDR3 nucleotide sequence: TGTGCCAGCAGCCAAGGGATAGCGGGAGAGCAGTACTTC.

A few counts support this clone. The chain has TRBV4-3 and TRBJ2-3; 7 bases map to TRBD2. Germline CDR1 and CDR2: LGHNA and YSLEER. Trimming cost V 1 base and J 5 bases; bases outside gene matches: 0. The CDR3 sequence is 13 residues long. The CDR3 region has the DNA TGCGCCAGCAGCCAAGTAGCGGGAGATACGCAGTATTTT. Translation: CASSQVAGDTQYF.

The gene calls are TRBV15 and TRBJ2-1, with 7 positions matching TRBD1. Germline values: CDR1 LNHNV, CDR2 YYDKDF (reference sequence). CDR3 length equals 15 residues. Losses at the gene ends were 0 bases for V and 4 bases for J; bases not matched to a gene: 3. The CDR3 protein is CATSRDRGNYNEQFF. The CDR3 DNA reads TGTGCCACCAGCAGAGACAGGGGGAATTACAATGAGCAGTTCTTC.

The chain recombines TRBV18 with TRBJ1-1; possible D gene TRBD1, 6 bases. Germline loops: CDR1 KGHSH, CDR2 LQKENI. The CDR3 is 15 residues long. With 2 bases removed from V and 6 bases from J, the gap between germline ends came to 16 bases. The CDR3 DNA sequence: TGTGCCAGCTCACCATACGACAGGTTTTACGCTGAAGCTTTCTTT. Protein: CASSPYDRFYAEAFF.

This clone was recorded a few times. The gene calls are TRBV11-1 and TRBJ2-3, with 9 nucleotides matching TRBD2. The CDR3 covers 16 residues. Germline loops: CDR1 SGHAT, CDR2 FQDESV (reference sequence). V lost 5 bases and J lost 1; bases outside the gene matches: 7. The DNA for the CDR3 is TGTGCCAGCAGCCCCGCGAGGACTAGCGGCACAGATACGCAGTATTTT. Its translation: CASSPARTSGTDTQYF.

The rearrangement links TRBV5-8 to TRBJ1-6; D is perhaps TRBD1 (5 bases). This CDR3 has 14 amino acids. V was clipped by 4 bases and J by 6 bases, with 11 bases between them. The germline gives CDR1 SGHTS, CDR2 YDEGEE. The CDR3 nucleotides read TGTGCCAGCAGCCGCGGGGGGATTAATTCACCCCTCCACTTT. Encoded protein: CASSRGGINSPLHF.

The rearrangement links TRBV27 to TRBJ1-4; possible D gene TRBD1, 6 bases. Germline CDR1 and CDR2: MNHEY and SMNVEV (reference sequence). The CDR3 extends over 13 amino acids. V was trimmed by 5 bases and J by 8 bases, leaving 12 bases between them. Written as DNA, the CDR3 is TGTGCCAGCAGTCTAAGGGGGGGGGAAAAACTGTTTTTT. Amino acid sequence: CASSLRGGEKLFF.

This CDR3 reads CASSPRLGEDDTDTQYF. CDR3 in DNA: TGTGCCAGCTCACCTCGGTTAGGGGAAGACGACACAGATACGCAGTATTTT. V and J are TRBV18 and TRBJ2-3; perhaps TRBD1 as D (5 bases). This CDR3 is built from 17 residues. The V gene lost 3 bases and the J gene lost 2 bases, with 18 bases spanning the gap. Germline V lookup: CDR1 KGHSH, CDR2 LQKENI.

The chain recombines TRBV5-1 with TRBJ1-4; a possible D gene is TRBD1 (6 bases). Germline CDR1 reads SGHRS; CDR2 reads YFSETQ. Trimming pared 4 bases from V and 2 bases from J, leaving 12 bases between. The CDR3 is made up of 15 amino acids. As DNA, the CDR3 is TGCGCCAGCAGCCAGAGGGGGACCACTAATGAAAAACTGTTTTTT. Protein product: CASSQRGTTNEKLFF. Complete variable domain (other parts from reference TRBV5-1 and TRBJ1-4): KAGVTQTPRYLIKTRGQQVTLSCSPISGHRSVSWYQQTPGQGLQFLFEYFSETQRNKGNFPGRFSGRQFSNSRSEMNVSTLELGDSALYLCASSQRGTTNEKLFFGSGTQLSVL.

There are a few counts of this clone. The chain carries TRBV6-6 and TRBJ2-1, with 9 bases fitting TRBD1. Germline assignment: CDR1 MNHNY and CDR2 SVGAGI (reference sequence). V was clipped by 0 bases and J by 7 bases; unmatched bases: 1. The CDR3 totals 14 residues. The DNA of the CDR3 is TGTGCCAGCAGTTACTCGGACAGGGGAAATGAGCAGTTCTTC. Its translation is CASSYSDRGNEQFF.

The table lists this clone with a count of one. V is TRBV4-1 and J is TRBJ2-7; the D is unclear. The V gene's germline CDR1 is MGHRA and CDR2 YSYEKL. The ends were cut back, 0 bases at V and 4 bases at J, with 7 bases in the middle. The CDR3 consists of 13 residues. The chain's CDR3 is CASSQDIEYEQYF. CDR3 nucleotides: TGCGCCAGCAGCCAAGATATCGAGTACGAGCAGTACTTC.

The chain joins TRBV11-3 to TRBJ2-7; D might be TRBD2 (6 bases). Trimming shortened V by 5 bases and J by 3 bases, and 17 bases separated the two germline ends. CDR3 size: 15 residues. Germline CDR1 is SGHNT and CDR2 is YENEEA. CDR3 region: CASSESGTGIYEQYF. CDR3 DNA sequence: TGTGCCAGCAGCGAGTCTGGGACTGGAATCTACGAGCAGTACTTC.

This clone has only a few counts. This chain uses TRBV25-1 with TRBJ2-5; TRBD2 agrees at 7 bases. In germline, CDR1 is MGHDK, CDR2 SYGVNS. V was clipped by 10 bases and J by 6 bases; unmatched bases: 8. The CDR3 is 12 amino acids. CDR3 in amino acids: CATLGGVQTQYF. The DNA for the CDR3 is TGTGCCACCCTGGGGGGGGTACAGACCCAGTACTTC.

The chain is built from TRBV6-5 and TRBJ1-1; tentative D call: TRBD1 (5 bases). V was cut by 8 bases and J by 1 base, with 11 bases left in between. Germline values: CDR1 MNHEY, CDR2 SVGAGI. The length of the CDR3 is 13 residues. The DNA for the CDR3 is TGTGCCAGCGCTCGGGGGGAGAACACTGAAGCTTTCTTT. It codes for CASARGENTEAFF.

As concerns this clone: Other nucleotide sequences from this sample produce the same CDR3. V and J are TRBV9 and TRBJ1-1, with a possible D match to TRBD1 (5 bases). The CDR3 length is 14 residues. With 0 bases removed from V and 1 base from J, the gap between germline ends came to 7 bases. Germline V gene sequence: CDR1 SGDLS, CDR2 YYNGEE. As DNA, the CDR3 is TGTGCCAGCAGCGTAGGTACAGGGAACACTGAAGCTTTCTTT. Translated: CASSVGTGNTEAFF.

V gene TRBV18 combines with J gene TRBJ2-7; 13 nucleotides align to TRBD2. CDR1 and CDR2 (germline): KGHSH, LQKENI. The CDR3 has 19 residues. Trimming cost V 4 bases and J 5 bases; bases outside gene matches: 17. The CDR3 spells CASSQIILAGGQRYHEQYF. For the CDR3, the DNA is TGTGCCAGCTCACAGATAATACTAGCGGGGGGGCAGAGATACCACGAGCAGTACTTC.

V is TRBV5-1 and J is TRBJ2-7; 10 positions match TRBD1. The length of the CDR3 is 14 residues. Looked up from germline, CDR1 is SGHRS and CDR2 is YFSETQ. Trimming cost V 3 bases and J 3 bases; bases outside gene matches: 3. The CDR3 DNA reads TGCGCCAGCAGCTCCCGGGACAGGGGCTACGAGCAGTACTTC. It encodes CASSSRDRGYEQYF.

V is TRBV27 and J is TRBJ2-7, with 14 bases aligning to TRBD2. The CDR3 runs 17 residues. Germline V lookup: CDR1 MNHEY, CDR2 SMNVEV (reference sequence). V was clipped by 5 bases and J by 4 bases; unmatched bases: 10. The CDR3 DNA sequence: TGTGCCAGCAGTACCGGGACTAGCGGGAGAGCCACGTACGAGCAGTACTTC. Translating gives CASSTGTSGRATYEQYF.

The chain uses TRBV7-8 and TRBJ1-2, with 10 bases identical to TRBD1. Per germline, CDR1 SGHVS and CDR2 FQNEAQ. Losses at the gene ends were 3 bases for V and 4 bases for J; bases not matched to a gene: 14. The CDR3 is 18 amino acids. The CDR3: CASSLRVDRGPGGYGYTF. In nucleotides, the CDR3 is TGTGCCAGCAGCTTGAGGGTCGACAGGGGGCCGGGAGGCTATGGCTACACCTTC.

This sequence joins TRBV6-4 and TRBJ1-5; D uncertain. Germline assignment: CDR1 MRHNA and CDR2 SNTAGT. CDR3 length equals 14 residues. V was trimmed by 6 bases and J by 6 bases, leaving 15 bases between them. CDR3: CASSPEMSGQPQHF. The CDR3 nucleotides read TGTGCCAGCAGCCCGGAGATGAGCGGTCAGCCCCAGCATTTT.

The chain recombines TRBV2 with TRBJ1-5, with D possibly being TRBD1 (5 bases). Germline CDR1 and CDR2: SNHLY and FYNNEI. This CDR3 is 15 amino acids long. V was cut by 0 bases and J by 6 bases, with 12 bases left in between. CDR3 in amino acids: CASSEAEAGFQPQHF. The CDR3 bases are TGTGCCAGCAGTGAAGCAGAGGCAGGGTTTCAGCCCCAGCATTTT.

This chain joins TRBV2 and TRBJ2-7; no clear D gene. CDR1 and CDR2 (germline): SNHLY, FYNNEI. Trimming removed 4 bases at V and 0 bases at J, with 7 bases between. The CDR3 has 13 residues. CDR3 DNA sequence: TGTGCCAGCAGTGTCCTTAGCTCCTACGAGCAGTACTTC. Its translation: CASSVLSSYEQYF.

This clone was recorded only once. The rearrangement links TRBV15 to TRBJ1-2; 7 bases line up with TRBD1. The CDR3 is made up of 13 amino acids. The germline gives CDR1 LNHNV, CDR2 YYDKDF (reference sequence). The J segment lost 4 bases and the V segment lost 1 base, leaving 0 bases of the junction unmatched. The CDR3 nucleotides are TGTGCCACCAGCAGAGGACAGGGCTATGGCTACACCTTC. Translating it yields CATSRGQGYGYTF.

V and J are TRBV18 and TRBJ1-2, with D uncertain. V lost 0 bases to trimming and J lost 2 bases, with 13 bases between them. The CDR3 runs 16 residues. Germline V lookup: CDR1 KGHSH, CDR2 LQKENI. The CDR3 spells CASSPPRVLRNYGYTF. DNA of the CDR3: TGTGCCAGCTCACCACCGCGAGTTTTGAGGAACTATGGCTACACCTTC.

The J gene is TRBJ1-1, the V gene TRBV6-1; 7 bases align to TRBD1. Unmatched junction bases numbered 6, after V lost 4 bases and J lost 1 base. CDR3 length: 15 residues. Germline CDR1 MNHNS, CDR2 SASEGT. The CDR3 reads CASSGLQGSNTEAFF. CDR3 in DNA: TGTGCCAGCAGTGGGTTACAGGGGTCGAACACTGAAGCTTTCTTT.

CDR3 DNA: TGCGCCAGCAGCCCCGGGGGTACCTATGGCTACACCTTC. Encoded protein: CASSPGGTYGYTF. The V gene is TRBV5-1, the J gene TRBJ1-2, with a tentative D call TRBD1 (5 bases). The CDR3 consists of 13 residues. Trimming pared 4 bases from V and 4 bases from J, leaving 11 bases between. Looked up from germline, CDR1 is SGHRS and CDR2 is YFSETQ.

The V gene is TRBV19, the J gene TRBJ2-3; 9 bases fit TRBD2. The CDR3 has 15 residues. The germline gives CDR1 LNHDA, CDR2 SQIVND (reference sequence). V was pared by 5 bases and J by 4 bases, with 7 bases of the junction left unmatched. DNA for the CDR3: TGTGCCAGTAGTGATCGCGGGAGGGCATCAGATACGCAGTATTTT. Protein product: CASSDRGRASDTQYF.

V is TRBV5-6 and J is TRBJ2-7, with 11 positions matching TRBD1. Trimming cost V 4 bases and J 3 bases; bases outside gene matches: 6. CDR3 size: 15 residues. Looked up from germline, CDR1 is SGHDT and CDR2 is YYEEEE. The CDR3 reads CASSLGQGAFYEQYF. The CDR3 DNA reads as TGTGCCAGCAGCCTAGGACAGGGGGCGTTCTACGAGCAGTACTTC. The full variable domain, rest sourced from reference TRBV5-6 and TRBJ2-7, is DAGVTQSPTHLIKTRGQQVTLRCSPKSGHDTVSWYQQALGQGPQFIFQYYEEEERQRGNFPDRFSGHQFPNYSSELNVNALLLGDSALYLCASSLGQGAFYEQYFGPGTRLTVT.

The chain uses TRBV6-1 and TRBJ1-1; 9 bases map to TRBD1. CDR3 length: 15 amino acids. Germline loops: CDR1 MNHNS, CDR2 SASEGT. The V gene end was trimmed by 3 bases and the J gene end by 1 base; junction bases not matched to a gene: 3. CDR3 amino acids: CASSEGTGSNTEAFF. The CDR3 DNA sequence: TGTGCCAGCAGTGAGGGGACAGGGTCGAACACTGAAGCTTTCTTT.